This entry lists 19 T cell receptor beta chains sequenced from one sample in a study of Ad26.COV2.S vaccination and SARS-CoV-2 variants. Described treatment: some 20 received Ad26.COV2.S at low or high dose, single or two shots; about 5 received placebo; per-sample allocation not given. After the first vaccine or placebo injection, samples were drawn on day 63. TCRdb's table, derived via immunoSEQ multiplex PCR, lists solely in-frame clones and lacks some. This table holds a few hundred thousand clones, under 90% found once. This specimen consisted of peripheral blood, obtained in a trial of Ad26.COV2.S vaccine versus placebo. These receptors all come from a person between 18 and 60 years old who received the Ad26.COV2.S COVID-19 vaccine or a placebo.

This clone was seen only once. The rearrangement links TRBV9 to TRBJ2-1; unclear D gene. The length of the CDR3 is 15 residues. Germline-derived CDR1 and CDR2 are SGDLS and YYNGEE. Trimming left V 3 bases short and J 0 bases short, with 10 bases between. CDR3 protein: CASSARLGSYNEQFF. The CDR3, as DNA: TGTGCCAGCAGCGCCAGACTGGGCTCCTACAATGAGCAGTTCTTC.

The rearrangement links TRBV5-1 to TRBJ2-1; unclear D gene. This CDR3 has 17 amino acids. CDR1 is SGHRS and CDR2 is YFSETQ in the germline V gene. V was cut by 1 base and J by 3 bases, with 17 bases left in between. This chain's CDR3 is CASSLLVGIRGYNEQFF. CDR3 coding DNA: TGCGCCAGCAGCTTGCTCGTAGGGATCAGAGGCTACAATGAGCAGTTCTTC.

The chain uses TRBV11-3 and TRBJ2-1; tentatively, D is TRBD2 (6 bases). Trimming removed 5 bases at V and 3 bases at J, with 11 bases between. This CDR3 has 14 residues. Germline-derived CDR1 and CDR2 are SGHNT and YENEEA. The CDR3 region has the DNA TGTGCCAGCAGCAAAACGGGACTCTACAATGAGCAGTTCTTC. This codes for CASSKTGLYNEQFF.

The chain recombines TRBV19 with TRBJ2-3; D is possibly TRBD1 (6 bases). CDR1 and CDR2 from the germline V gene are LNHDA and SQIVND (reference sequence). CDR3 length equals 14 residues. Trimming pared 2 bases from V and 4 bases from J, leaving 10 bases between. CDR3 amino acids: CASSISGAADTQYF. For the CDR3, the DNA is TGTGCCAGTAGTATATCAGGGGCCGCAGATACGCAGTATTTT.

The chain links TRBV7-2 to TRBJ2-3; D ambiguous. This CDR3 spans 16 amino acids. Trimming shortened V by 2 bases and J by 0 bases, and 12 bases separated the two germline ends. Germline CDR1 SGHTA, CDR2 FQGNSA. The CDR3 region has the DNA TGTGCCAGCAGCTTACAGCAGGTCACTAGCACAGATACGCAGTATTTT. This codes for CASSLQQVTSTDTQYF.

This chain connects TRBV27 to TRBJ1-5, with 7 bases identical to TRBD1. Trimming took 6 bases from V and 6 from J; bases not matched to a gene: 14. This CDR3 contains 16 residues. CDR1 and CDR2 (germline): MNHEY, SMNVEV (reference sequence). CDR3 region: CASRKAYRGSSQPQHF. The CDR3 DNA follows: TGTGCCAGCAGAAAAGCTTACAGGGGAAGTAGTCAGCCCCAGCATTTT.

The chain carries TRBV4-3 and TRBJ2-7; TRBD1 might be the D (5 bases). Germline values: CDR1 LGHNA, CDR2 YSLEER. The CDR3 loop spans 16 amino acids. Trimming cost V 3 bases and J 0 bases, with 15 bases left between them. The CDR3 loop is CASSQGTGFFSYEQYF. CDR3 in DNA: TGCGCCAGCAGCCAGGGTACAGGATTTTTCTCCTACGAGCAGTACTTC.

The CDR3 DNA follows: TGTGCCAGCAGCTTGGTGGGGCTCCAAGAGACCCAGTACTTC. Its translation is CASSLVGLQETQYF. The genes are TRBV5-6 and TRBJ2-5; the D gene is possibly TRBD1 (5 bases). Germline CDR1 is SGHDT and CDR2 is YYEEEE. V lost 0 bases and J 1 base, leaving 7 bases between the germline ends. CDR3 length equals 14 residues.

The chain has TRBV19 and TRBJ2-5; D tentatively fits TRBD1 or TRBD2 (5 bases each). The germline CDR1 and CDR2 sequences are LNHDA and SQIVND (reference sequence). This CDR3 comprises 12 residues. Trimming stripped 3 bases from V and 6 bases from J, with 8 bases between. CDR3 sequence (DNA): TGTGCCAGTAGTATGGGGGATCAGACCCAGTACTTC. It specifies CASSMGDQTQYF.

The chain combines TRBV5-5 with TRBJ2-5, with D perhaps TRBD1 or TRBD2 (6 bases each). V was pared by 0 bases and J by 4 bases, with 10 bases between. CDR3 length: 14 residues. Germline-derived CDR1 and CDR2 are SGHKS and YYEKEE (reference sequence). This chain's CDR3 is CASSLEPGAETQYF. The CDR3 DNA is TGTGCCAGCAGCTTGGAGCCGGGGGCAGAGACCCAGTACTTC.

This chain uses TRBV6-5 with TRBJ1-2, with unresolved D. The germline CDR1 and CDR2 sequences are MNHEY and SVGAGI. V was shortened by 0 bases and J by 0 bases, with 5 bases between the two germline ends. There are 14 residues in the CDR3. The CDR3 DNA reads as TGTGCCAGCAGTTACTCGAGCTCTAACTATGGCTACACCTTC. It specifies CASSYSSSNYGYTF.

Of note for this clone: In the same sample, other DNA sequences code for this CDR3. The chain couples TRBV18 to TRBJ1-1; D unresolved. V lost 1 base and J lost 0, with 3 bases in between. The CDR3 extends over 13 amino acids. The germline CDR1 and CDR2 sequences are KGHSH and LQKENI. DNA for the CDR3: TGTGCCAGCTCACCACAGATGAACACTGAAGCTTTCTTT. Encoded protein: CASSPQMNTEAFF.

The chain recombines TRBV21-1 with TRBJ1-5. TRBV21-1 constitutes a pseudogene. This CDR3 spans 17 amino acids. In DNA form, the CDR3 reads TGTGCCAGCAGCTCCCCTCGACCGACGACTAGCAATCAGCCCCAGCATTTT. Its protein is CASSSPRPTTSNQPQHF.

This chain links TRBV7-2 with TRBJ1-4, with 8 bases that match TRBD1. The CDR3 spans 14 residues. Germline V lookup: CDR1 SGHTA, CDR2 FQGNSA. V lost 8 bases, J lost 1 base, and 3 bases stayed unmatched. In DNA form, the CDR3 reads TGTGCCAGCCACAGGGGGATAACTAATGAAAAACTGTTTTTT. It yields the protein CASHRGITNEKLFF.

The J gene is TRBJ2-3, the V gene TRBV12-3 or TRBV12-4; tentatively, D is TRBD2 (5 bases). The CDR3 runs 13 residues. The germline V and J ends were trimmed by 8 bases and 6 bases, with 15 bases remaining between them. This chain's CDR3 is CASSSQRRDTQYF. The CDR3 coding sequence is TGTGCCAGCTCTTCCCAACGGAGGGATACGCAGTATTTT.

The chain is built from TRBV9 and TRBJ1-2, with 9 bases fitting TRBD1. This CDR3 has 15 residues. V lost 4 bases, J lost 4 bases, and 8 bases stayed unmatched. Looked up from germline, CDR1 is SGDLS and CDR2 is YYNGEE. The chain's CDR3 is CASSPSPGQGYGYTF. The CDR3, as DNA: TGTGCCAGCAGCCCCTCACCGGGACAGGGCTATGGCTACACCTTC.

This clone was picked up a small number of times. V usage is TRBV3-1 (or the pseudogene TRBV3-2) and J usage is TRBJ2-7; the match to TRBD1 covers 12 bases. Germline V gives CDR1 LGHDT, CDR2 YNNKEL (reference sequence). V lost 5 bases and J lost 4; bases outside the gene matches: 24. CDR3 length: 21 residues. CDR3 DNA: TGTGCCAGCAGCTCGTCCCGGGACAGGGGGCGAGGCCCACTGATCCAGTACGAGCAGTACTTC. Encoded protein: CASSSSRDRGRGPLIQYEQYF.

The chain employs TRBV3-1 (or the pseudogene TRBV3-2) and TRBJ2-3; D gene unclear. The V gene's germline CDR1 is LGHDT and CDR2 YNNKEL (reference sequence). The CDR3 is 13 residues long. The V gene lost 11 bases and the J gene lost 0 bases, with 12 bases spanning the gap. The CDR3 region has the DNA TGTGCCTCAACCCACACTAGCACAGATACGCAGTATTTT. Its protein product is CASTHTSTDTQYF.

The J gene is TRBJ2-7, the V gene TRBV10-2, with unresolved D. The V gene's germline CDR1 is WSHSY and CDR2 SAAADI. The CDR3 has 13 residues. The V end was cut by 3 bases, the J end by 2 bases, with 8 bases between. The CDR3 DNA reads TGCGCCAGCAGTGAAAATAGGGCCTACGAGCAGTACTTC. It codes for CASSENRAYEQYF.